This T cell receptor (beta chain) was found in a study of T-cell memory formation after mild COVID-19. Across the study: TCR clustering was largely donor specific.

Study-wide points: Pre-infection memory already had some responding clones, implying cross-reactive memory joined.

5'RACE primed at constant segments yielded TCR alpha and TCR beta cDNA libraries bearing sample barcodes and UMIs. TCRdb used MiXCR to reprocess the 5' RACE reads, holding one entry per CDR3 protein. The data contain hundreds of thousands of distinct CDR3 sequences, 20% of them seen just once; the ten biggest clones take up approximately 13%. This clonotype was picked up a small number of times. Its matching antigen is unknown. The sequenced sample was PBMCs or a T cell subset sorted from them (not recorded which). This clonotype originated in an adult woman who had mild COVID-19 (a few samples of this study predate the infection). Cell type and time point are not known.

CDR3 sequence reads: CASSQGQGLDYGYTF. CDR3 DNA sequence: TGTGCCAGCAGCCAGGGACAGGGTTTAGACTATGGCTACACCTTC. This chain uses TRBV4-2 with TRBJ1-2; 9 nucleotides align to TRBD1. This CDR3 comprises 15 residues. Germline trimming cut 3 bases from V and 3 bases from J; bases unmatched to any gene: 5. The germline gives CDR1 LGHNA, CDR2 YNFKEQ.